Below are 13 T cell receptor beta chains sequenced from a single sample in a study of cytomegalovirus exposure and HLA in healthy donors. Primers for the PCR totalled 60 Vbeta and 13 Jbeta. Here immunoSEQ multiplex PCR was the method, and the copy in TCRdb shows in-frame clones only, minus some. Among 120,000 to 150,000 clones listed, about four fifths were seen once. Sample: PBMCs. The receptors were gathered from a man between 25 and 39 years old in good health and CMV-seropositive.

CDR3 sequence reads: CASSPNPGGSGNTIYF. The CDR3 coding sequence is TGTGCCAGTAGTCCCAATCCAGGGGGGTCTGGAAACACCATATATTTT. The genes are TRBV19 and TRBJ1-3; 7 nucleotides agree with TRBD1. CDR1 is LNHDA and CDR2 is SQIVND in the germline V gene (reference sequence). The V gene end was trimmed by 5 bases and the J gene end by 1 base; junction bases not matched to a gene: 8. The CDR3 is made up of 16 amino acids.

Only one count was recorded for this clone. The chain is built from TRBV5-6 and TRBJ2-7, with D tentatively TRBD2 (7 bases). This CDR3 has 14 residues. The V end lost 2 bases, the J end lost 4 bases, and 13 bases lay between the germline ends. From germline, CDR1 is SGHDT and CDR2 YYEEEE. The CDR3 DNA reads TGTGCCAGCAGCTTCGGAAGGGGGGGATACGAGCAGTACTTC. Amino acid sequence: CASSFGRGGYEQYF.

The chain joins TRBV11-2 to TRBJ2-3; TRBD1 aligns across 7 bases. Looked up from germline, CDR1 is SGHAT and CDR2 is FQNNGV. J lost 6 bases, V lost 5 bases, and 8 bases had no gene match. This CDR3 is built from 14 residues. CDR3 protein: CASSQQTGMDTQYF. CDR3 sequence (DNA): TGTGCCAGCAGCCAACAGACAGGGATGGATACGCAGTATTTT.

Comment on this clone: One end of the junction is discordant with germline, which a read error may explain. Different DNA sequences within this sample yield the same CDR3. The chain uses TRBV23-1 and TRBJ2-7, with D possibly being TRBD1 (7 bases). TRBV23-1 is labeled an ORF, and its function is uncertain. The CDR3 totals 17 residues. CDR3 region: CASSQQFCGTEPYEQYF. The CDR3, as DNA: TGCGCCAGCAGTCAACAGTTCTGCGGGACAGAACCCTACGAGCAGTACTTT.

CDR3: CASSILHSNQPQHF. CDR3 bases: TGTGCCAGTAGTATATTACACAGCAATCAGCCCCAGCATTTT. The chain is built from TRBV19 and TRBJ1-5; D uncertain. The CDR3 spans 14 residues. CDR1 and CDR2 from the germline V gene are LNHDA and SQIVND (reference sequence). Trimming pared 2 bases from V and 1 base from J, leaving 6 bases between.

Turning to this clone: The sample holds other DNA sequences that translate to the same CDR3. The chain uses TRBV6-5 and TRBJ2-7, with D tentatively TRBD1 (6 bases). V lost 0 bases to trimming and J lost 4 bases, with 10 bases between them. The CDR3 is 14 residues long. In germline, CDR1 is MNHEY, CDR2 SVGAGI. CDR3 in DNA: TGTGCCAGCAGTTACTCAGGGGGTCTATACGAGCAGTACTTC. Translation gives CASSYSGGLYEQYF.

There are a few counts of this clone. V gene TRBV28 combines with J gene TRBJ1-5, with no clear D. The CDR3 is made up of 17 amino acids. Germline values: CDR1 MDHEN, CDR2 SYDVKM. The V end lost 5 bases, the J end lost 2 bases, and 19 bases lay between the germline ends. The CDR3 protein is CASSPGSVYSGNQPQHF. For the CDR3, the DNA is TGTGCCAGCAGTCCCGGGTCGGTCTATAGTGGCAATCAGCCCCAGCATTTT.

This rearrangement joins TRBV2 to TRBJ1-2; D unclear. Trimming cost V 7 bases and J 5 bases, with 14 bases left between them. Per germline, CDR1 SNHLY and CDR2 FYNNEI. There are 13 residues in the CDR3. The CDR3 DNA reads as TGTGCCAGCAAACAGTCCCCTGCATATGGCTACACCTTC. It encodes CASKQSPAYGYTF.

The chain recombines TRBV7-2 with TRBJ1-3, with a tentative D call TRBD1 (6 bases). From germline, CDR1 is SGHTA and CDR2 FQGNSA. CDR3 length: 15 residues. V gave up 5 bases and J gave up 4 bases, with 15 bases separating them. CDR3 protein: CASSPQGFSGNTIYF. CDR3 sequence (DNA): TGTGCCAGCAGCCCTCAGGGGTTTTCAGGAAACACCATATATTTT.

This chain connects TRBV11-2 to TRBJ2-1; 8 nucleotides align to TRBD2. Germline V gene data show CDR1 as SGHAT and CDR2 as FQNNGV. CDR3 size: 15 residues. The junction had 10 bases not matched to a gene; V was cut back by 3 bases and J by 9 bases. The CDR3 loop is CASSLAPLAVLEQFF. CDR3 DNA: TGTGCCAGCAGCTTGGCACCACTAGCGGTCCTTGAGCAGTTCTTC.

This clone was counted once. The chain carries TRBV27 and TRBJ2-1, with 7 bases fitting TRBD1. This CDR3 contains 14 residues. Germline lookup yields CDR1 MNHEY and CDR2 SMNVEV (reference sequence). V gave up 8 bases and J gave up 0 bases; unmatched junction bases: 4. CDR3 sequence (DNA): TGTGCCAGCTCGGACAGGAGCTCCTACAATGAGCAGTTCTTC. Residues: CASSDRSSYNEQFF.

V is TRBV28 and J is TRBJ2-1, with TRBD2 matching over 7 bases. Germline lookup yields CDR1 MDHEN and CDR2 SYDVKM. CDR3 size: 18 residues. J was trimmed by 0 bases and V by 5 bases; bases with no gene match: 13. CDR3 in DNA: TGTGCCAGCAGTCTCATAATTAGCGGGCTAAGCTCCTACAATGAGCAGTTCTTC. Protein: CASSLIISGLSSYNEQFF.

The chain uses TRBV4-1 and TRBJ2-5; 11 bases fit TRBD1. CDR1 and CDR2 from the germline V gene are MGHRA and YSYEKL. The CDR3 is made up of 16 amino acids. J was trimmed by 5 bases and V by 4 bases; bases with no gene match: 9. The CDR3 DNA reads TGCGCCAGCAGCCTCTCCGGACAGGGGGCTTCGGAGACCCAGTACTTC. Translating gives CASSLSGQGASETQYF.